Each of the 26 T cell receptor beta chains below was sequenced from the same sample in a study of T cell responses to AZD1222 COVID-19 vaccine. Produced via immunoSEQ multiplex PCR; TCRdb's table is partial and in-frame only. Of 95,000 to 120,000 clones detected, roughly 86% appear once; the ten largest clones hold about 3.3%. The material sequenced was peripheral blood, taken on day 0 of AZD1222 vaccination. Receptor source: an adult in good health.

V is TRBV3-1 (or the pseudogene TRBV3-2) and J is TRBJ2-3; D is undetermined. The germline V gene has CDR1 LGHDT and CDR2 YNNKEL (reference sequence). V lost 0 bases and J lost 2, with 6 bases in between. The CDR3 contains 14 residues. For the CDR3, the DNA is TGTGCCAGCAGCCAAGACAGCTCCACAGATACGCAGTATTTT. This gives the protein CASSQDSSTDTQYF.

The chain recombines TRBV28 with TRBJ1-5; 8 nucleotides match TRBD1. From germline, CDR1 is MDHEN and CDR2 SYDVKM. The CDR3 runs 15 residues. V shed 6 bases, J shed 2 bases, and the junction held 6 bases outside the gene matches. CDR3: CASRSGQAGNQPQHF. CDR3 nucleotide sequence: TGTGCCAGCAGATCGGGACAGGCGGGCAATCAGCCCCAGCATTTT.

The V and J genes are TRBV5-1 and TRBJ1-2; 8 bases map to TRBD1. Germline lookup yields CDR1 SGHRS and CDR2 YFSETQ. The CDR3 is 15 amino acids. J was trimmed by 2 bases and V by 5 bases; bases with no gene match: 8. The CDR3 region has the DNA TGCGCCAGCAGACCTTGGACAGGGCAAAACTATGGCTACACCTTC. This sequence encodes CASRPWTGQNYGYTF.

The J gene is TRBJ2-5, the V gene TRBV2; 8 bases agree with TRBD2. With V trimmed by 7 bases and J by 1 base, 8 bases remained unmatched. Germline V gene sequence: CDR1 SNHLY, CDR2 FYNNEI. CDR3 size: 15 residues. The CDR3 sequence: CASTQHGGGQETQYF. The DNA of the CDR3 is TGTGCCAGCACCCAACACGGGGGGGGCCAAGAGACCCAGTACTTC.

The chain recombines TRBV6-4 with TRBJ2-1; TRBD2 matches 8 bases. Germline V gene data show CDR1 as MRHNA and CDR2 as SNTAGT. V lost 2 bases to trimming and J lost 6 bases; unmatched junction nucleotides: 6. This CDR3 is 15 amino acids long. CDR3: CASSDIRGGINEQFF. The CDR3 DNA reads as TGTGCCAGCAGTGACATTCGGGGGGGCATCAATGAGCAGTTCTTC.

V gene TRBV7-6 combines with J gene TRBJ2-3; possibly TRBD1 or TRBD2 for D (5 bases each). V was shortened by 5 bases and J by 1 base, with 16 bases between the two germline ends. The CDR3 sequence is 16 residues long. Germline values: CDR1 SGHVS, CDR2 FNYEAQ. As DNA, the CDR3 is TGTGCCAGCAGCCTCACACCCCAGGGAGGCACAGATACGCAGTATTTT. The encoded protein is CASSLTPQGGTDTQYF.

This rearrangement joins TRBV7-8 to TRBJ2-5; TRBD2 matches 9 bases. The V and J ends lost 0 bases and 5 bases, in that order; junction bases with no gene match: 10. The CDR3 is 17 amino acids. Looked up from germline, CDR1 is SGHVS and CDR2 is FQNEAQ. The CDR3 is CASSLAWGLAKRETQYF. The CDR3 DNA is TGTGCCAGCAGCTTAGCGTGGGGACTAGCCAAGCGGGAGACCCAGTACTTC.

The chain has TRBV29-1 and TRBJ2-2; 9 bases agree with TRBD1. CDR1 is SQVTM, CDR2 ANQGSEA, per germline. With V trimmed by 8 bases and J by 6 bases, 7 bases remained unmatched. CDR3 length equals 13 residues. The CDR3 DNA follows: TGCAGCACCTCGACAGGGGGTGCCGGGGAGCTGTTTTTT. The encoded protein is CSTSTGGAGELFF.

This clone was counted once. V usage is TRBV4-3 and J usage is TRBJ2-7; no clear D. Looked up from germline, CDR1 is LGHNA and CDR2 is YSLEER. The V end lost 1 base, the J end lost 3 bases, and 16 bases lay between the germline ends. The CDR3 totals 16 residues. The CDR3 DNA follows: TGCGCCAGCAGCCAAGGTCTACAGAGTTCGAGCTACGAGCAGTACTTC. Residues: CASSQGLQSSSYEQYF.

The chain is built from TRBV10-3 and TRBJ1-5; TRBD1 aligns across 10 bases. The germline CDR1 and CDR2 sequences are ENHRY and SYGVKD. The V gene end was trimmed by 10 bases and the J gene end by 5 bases; junction bases not matched to a gene: 2. The CDR3 is 12 residues long. The CDR3: CATDRGHQPQHF. The CDR3, as DNA: TGTGCCACCGACAGGGGGCATCAGCCCCAGCATTTT.

The chain carries TRBV27 and TRBJ2-4, with unresolved D. The V gene lost 5 bases and the J gene lost 0 bases, with 8 bases spanning the gap. This CDR3 has 14 residues. The germline gives CDR1 MNHEY, CDR2 SMNVEV (reference sequence). The CDR3 here is CASSRDSAKNIQYF. Here the CDR3 DNA reads TGTGCCAGCAGTCGTGACTCAGCCAAAAACATTCAGTACTTC.

This chain uses TRBV30 with TRBJ1-4, with a weak D call TRBD1 (6 bases). The CDR3 sequence is 14 residues long. CDR1 is GTSNPN, CDR2 SVGIG, per germline (reference sequence). V was pared by 4 bases and J by 0 bases, with 9 bases between. This CDR3 is CAWKGGATNEKLFF. CDR3 in DNA: TGTGCCTGGAAGGGGGGAGCAACTAATGAAAAACTGTTTTTT.

This chain connects TRBV6-1 to TRBJ1-1, with D tentatively TRBD1 (6 bases). Germline V lookup: CDR1 MNHNS, CDR2 SASEGT. V was shortened by 3 bases and J by 1 base, with 9 bases between the two germline ends. The CDR3 has 14 amino acids. Written as DNA, the CDR3 is TGTGCCAGCAGTGATTCGGACAGGAACACTGAAGCTTTCTTT. As protein: CASSDSDRNTEAFF.

This chain joins TRBV10-1 and TRBJ1-1; a possible D gene is TRBD1 (5 bases). Germline V lookup: CDR1 WNHNN, CDR2 SYGVQD (reference sequence). Trimming took off 6 bases at V and 3 bases at J, with 11 bases between the two ends. There are 13 residues in the CDR3. This CDR3 reads CASRGGADTEAFF. CDR3 DNA: TGCGCCAGCAGGGGAGGGGCGGACACTGAAGCTTTCTTT.

This clone has just one count. This sequence joins TRBV6-6 and TRBJ1-6; 7 nucleotides align to TRBD1. The ends lost 5 bases at V and 7 bases at J; junction bases unmatched: 8. This CDR3 has 15 residues. Germline V CDR1 and CDR2: MNHNY, SVGAGI (reference sequence). The CDR3 is CASSMGQKANSPLHF. As DNA, the CDR3 is TGTGCCAGCAGTATGGGACAGAAAGCGAATTCACCCCTCCACTTT.

The chain couples TRBV6-5 to TRBJ1-2, with D unclear. The CDR3 runs 15 residues. V shed 5 bases and J shed 0 bases, with 13 bases lying between them. Germline V gene data show CDR1 as MNHEY and CDR2 as SVGAGI. CDR3 sequence (DNA): TGTGCCAGCAGTCCCTTAAGACAAACTAACTATGGCTACACCTTC. This encodes CASSPLRQTNYGYTF.

This rearrangement joins TRBV4-1 to TRBJ1-3; possible D gene TRBD1, 5 bases. Trimming stripped 0 bases from V and 0 bases from J, with 15 bases between. The germline CDR1 and CDR2 sequences are MGHRA and YSYEKL. This CDR3 has 18 residues. CDR3 in amino acids: CASSQEPPDRGSGNTIYF. The CDR3 region has the DNA TGCGCCAGCAGCCAAGAACCGCCTGATAGGGGCTCTGGAAACACCATATATTTT.

The chain uses TRBV7-9 and TRBJ2-7, with D possibly matching TRBD1 (6 bases). This CDR3 has 14 amino acids. V was shortened by 5 bases and J by 2 bases, with 13 bases between the two germline ends. CDR1 is SEHNR and CDR2 is FQNEAQ in the germline V gene (reference sequence). CDR3: CASSPGHSPYEQYF. The CDR3 bases are TGTGCCAGCAGCCCGGGACACTCACCCTACGAGCAGTACTTC.

This chain connects TRBV11-3 to TRBJ2-3; perhaps TRBD2 as D (6 bases). From germline, CDR1 is SGHNT and CDR2 YENEEA. Trimming took off 5 bases at V and 1 base at J, with 10 bases between the two ends. The CDR3 consists of 14 residues. The CDR3 is CASSDGTGTDTQYF. The CDR3, as DNA: TGTGCCAGCAGCGATGGGACTGGCACAGATACGCAGTATTTT.

The rearrangement links TRBV7-9 to TRBJ2-7; weak D call: TRBD2 (5 bases). Germline lookup yields CDR1 SEHNR and CDR2 FQNEAQ (reference sequence). This CDR3 has 13 amino acids. The V end was cut by 5 bases, the J end by 3 bases, with 11 bases between. The CDR3 nucleotides are TGTGCCAGCAGCACGGGAAACGACTACGAGCAGTACTTC. Protein: CASSTGNDYEQYF.

The chain is built from TRBV2 and TRBJ1-1, with a weak D call TRBD1 (5 bases). Trimming pared 10 bases from V and 2 bases from J, leaving 14 bases between. The CDR3 runs to 13 residues. Germline V lookup: CDR1 SNHLY, CDR2 FYNNEI. DNA for the CDR3: TGTGCCACCCATCGGGGGGGTAACACTGAAGCTTTCTTT. Amino acid sequence: CATHRGGNTEAFF.

CDR3 sequence: CASSAMGWEGGSPLHF. The CDR3 DNA sequence: TGTGCCAGCAGCGCGATGGGATGGGAAGGGGGTTCACCCCTCCACTTT. The chain recombines TRBV7-2 with TRBJ1-6; TRBD1 is a possible D gene (6 bases). This CDR3 has 16 residues. The germline V gene encodes CDR1 SGHTA and CDR2 FQGNSA. The V and J ends lost 5 bases and 9 bases respectively, with 20 bases between them.

The V call is TRBV28, the J call TRBJ1-2; a weak D match, TRBD1 (5 bases). The V end lost 9 bases, the J end lost 5 bases, and 19 bases lay between the germline ends. The CDR3 covers 14 residues. Germline V gives CDR1 MDHEN, CDR2 SYDVKM. CDR3 nucleotides: TGTGCCAGGGAAACAGGCCTCCGATTATATGGCTACACCTTC. As protein: CARETGLRLYGYTF.

The V call is TRBV11-2, the J call TRBJ2-1, with 7 bases that match TRBD1. In germline, CDR1 is SGHAT, CDR2 FQNNGV. Trimming at V came to 4 bases and at J to 8 bases, leaving 11 bases not matched to a gene. This CDR3 has 15 residues. The CDR3 is CASSWDGDSFYEQFF. As DNA, the CDR3 is TGTGCCAGCAGCTGGGATGGGGACAGCTTCTATGAGCAGTTCTTC.

This chain links TRBV9 with TRBJ2-5; TRBD2 matches 7 bases. Germline V lookup: CDR1 SGDLS, CDR2 YYNGEE. This CDR3 contains 16 residues. V dropped 3 bases and J dropped 5; count of bases not matched to a gene: 13. CDR3 region: CASSARGGPLAETQYF. Here the CDR3 DNA reads TGTGCCAGCAGCGCCCGCGGGGGACCCCTGGCGGAGACCCAGTACTTC.

The chain uses TRBV30 and TRBJ2-2; either TRBD1 or TRBD2 may fit D (5 bases each). CDR1 GTSNPN and CDR2 SVGIG come from the germline V gene (reference sequence). The CDR3 totals 14 residues. V lost 2 bases, J lost 6 bases, and 13 bases lay in between. Here the CDR3 DNA reads TGTGCCTGGAGTCTGATCCCGGGGCCCGGGGAGCTGTTTTTT. Translation: CAWSLIPGPGELFF.